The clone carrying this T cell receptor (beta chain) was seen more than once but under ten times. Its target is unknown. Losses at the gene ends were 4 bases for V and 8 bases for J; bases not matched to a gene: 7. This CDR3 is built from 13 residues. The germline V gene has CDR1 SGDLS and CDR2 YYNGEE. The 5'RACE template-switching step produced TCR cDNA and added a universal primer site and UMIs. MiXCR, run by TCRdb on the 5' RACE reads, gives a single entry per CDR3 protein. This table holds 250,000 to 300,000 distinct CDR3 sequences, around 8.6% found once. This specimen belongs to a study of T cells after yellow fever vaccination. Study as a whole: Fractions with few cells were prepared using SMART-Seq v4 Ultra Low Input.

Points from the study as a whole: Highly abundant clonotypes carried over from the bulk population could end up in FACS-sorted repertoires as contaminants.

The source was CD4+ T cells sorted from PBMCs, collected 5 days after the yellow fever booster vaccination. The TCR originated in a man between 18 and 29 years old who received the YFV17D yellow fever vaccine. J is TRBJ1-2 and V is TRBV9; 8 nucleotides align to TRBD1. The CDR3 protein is CASSPDREGGYTF. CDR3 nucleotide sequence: TGTGCCAGCAGCCCGGACAGGGAAGGGGGCTACACCTTC.